This TCR beta chain was recovered during a study of neurological immune-mediated disorders. Findings of the study overall: TCR-beta repertoires seemed private in all groups, with no expanded CDR3 amino acid sequences shared.

This clonotype has ten or more counts. Its antigen is currently unknown. V shed 4 bases and J shed 0 bases, with 13 bases lying between them. Germline V gives CDR1 SGHRS, CDR2 YFSETQ. The CDR3 sequence is 15 residues long. Time point described: longitudinal time-point 2. By 5'RACE with 10-nucleotide random UMIs, the cDNA was made. In each sequencing run, over 180 million TCR-beta sequences were generated from 15-18 subjects. TCRdb fed the 5' RACE reads into MiXCR, producing one record per CDR3 protein. The data show some 80,000 distinct CDR3 sequences, 5.8% seen once. J is TRBJ1-1 and V is TRBV5-1; D is possibly TRBD1 (5 bases). The sample taken for sequencing was PBMCs. The receptor was derived from a woman aged 55-69 years with multiple sclerosis. The CDR3 sequence is CASSPSRGMNTEAFF. CDR3 in DNA: TGCGCCAGCAGCCCCTCCCGGGGGATGAACACTGAAGCTTTCTTT.